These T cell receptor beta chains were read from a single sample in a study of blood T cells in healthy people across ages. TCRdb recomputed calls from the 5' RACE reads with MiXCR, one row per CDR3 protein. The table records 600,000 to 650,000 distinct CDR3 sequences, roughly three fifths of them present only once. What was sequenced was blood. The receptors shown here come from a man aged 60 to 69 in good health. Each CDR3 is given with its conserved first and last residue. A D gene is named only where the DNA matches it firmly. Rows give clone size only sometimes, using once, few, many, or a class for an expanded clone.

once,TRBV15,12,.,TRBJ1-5,CATSFDNQPQHF,TGTGCCACCAGCTTTGACAATCAGCCCCAGCATTTT
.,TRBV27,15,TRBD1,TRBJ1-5,CASRLQGAGGQPQHF,TGTGCCAGCAGACTACAGGGGGCCGGGGGTCAGCCCCAGCATTTT
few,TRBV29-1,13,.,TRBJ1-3,CSVDRAGGNTIYF,TGCAGCGTTGACAGGGCCGGTGGAAACACCATATATTTT
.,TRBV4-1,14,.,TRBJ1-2,CASSQDRASDGYTF,TGCGCCAGCAGCCAAGATCGTGCCTCGGACGGCTACACCTTC
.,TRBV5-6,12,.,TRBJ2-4,CASSSLGGIQYF,TGTGCCAGCAGCTCACTAGGGGGCATTCAGTACTTC
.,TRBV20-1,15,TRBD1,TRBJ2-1,CSADRSRGPYNEQFF,TGCAGTGCCGACCGGTCGAGGGGGCCGTACAATGAGCAGTTCTTC
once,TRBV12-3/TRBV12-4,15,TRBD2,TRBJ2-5,CASSLSPSGGETQYF,TGTGCCAGCAGTTTATCTCCTAGCGGGGGGGAGACCCAGTACTTC
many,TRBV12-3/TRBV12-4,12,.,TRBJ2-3,CASSYSTDTQYF,TGTGCCAGCAGCTACAGCACAGATACGCAGTATTTT
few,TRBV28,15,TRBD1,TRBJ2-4,CASDLGQGAKNIQYF,TGTGCCAGTGACTTGGGACAGGGGGCAAAAAACATTCAGTACTTC
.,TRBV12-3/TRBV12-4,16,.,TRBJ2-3,CASSSRGSSSTDTQYF,TGTGCCAGCAGTTCTCGGGGGAGTTCTAGCACAGATACGCAGTATTTT
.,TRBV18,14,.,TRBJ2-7,CASSPSPSIYEQYF,TGTGCCAGCTCGCCCTCTCCCAGCATCTACGAGCAGTACTTC
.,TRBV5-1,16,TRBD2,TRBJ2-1,CASGRSLAGGANEQFF,TGCGCCAGCGGACGGTCCTTAGCGGGGGGGGCCAATGAGCAGTTCTTC
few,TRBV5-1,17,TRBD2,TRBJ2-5,CASSLAGTSGGQETQYF,TGCGCCAGCAGCCTGGCCGGGACTAGCGGGGGGCAAGAGACCCAGTACTTC
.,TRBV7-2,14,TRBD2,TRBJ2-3,CASLSGGSTDTQYF,TGTGCCAGTCTCAGCGGGGGGAGCACAGATACGCAGTATTTT
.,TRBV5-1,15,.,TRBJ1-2,CASSPGPGTAYGYTF,TGCGCCAGCAGCCCCGGTCCCGGGACGGCTTACGGCTACACCTTC
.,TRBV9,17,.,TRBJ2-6,CASSVGQGPFGANVLTF,TGTGCCAGCAGCGTAGGGCAGGGGCCCTTCGGGGCCAACGTCCTGACTTTC
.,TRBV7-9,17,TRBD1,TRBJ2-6,CASTLRGQNSGANVLTF,TGTGCCAGCACCCTCAGGGGGCAGAACTCTGGGGCCAACGTCCTGACTTTC
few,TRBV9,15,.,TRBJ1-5,CASSVDGRSNQPQHF,TGTGCCAGCAGCGTAGACGGCAGAAGCAATCAGCCCCAGCATTTT
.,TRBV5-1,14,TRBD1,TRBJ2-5,CASSEGQSQETQYF,TGCGCCAGCAGCGAGGGACAGTCTCAAGAGACCCAGTACTTC
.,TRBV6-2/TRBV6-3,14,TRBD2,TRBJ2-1,CASSWGGGAPEQFF,TGTGCCAGCAGTTGGGGCGGGGGGGCACCTGAGCAGTTCTTC
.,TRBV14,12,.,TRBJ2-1,CASSQGSRTQFF,TGTGCCAGCAGCCAAGGCAGTCGAACACAGTTCTTC
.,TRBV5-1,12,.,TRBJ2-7,CASTAGNYEQYF,TGCGCCAGCACGGCGGGAAACTACGAGCAGTACTTC
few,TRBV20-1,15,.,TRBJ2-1,CSASGGRSGRDEQFF,TGCAGTGCTAGTGGGGGTCGATCTGGGCGGGATGAGCAGTTCTTC
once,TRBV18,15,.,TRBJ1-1,CASSPIGTENTEAFF,TGTGCCAGCTCACCCATCGGGACCGAGAACACTGAAGCTTTCTTT
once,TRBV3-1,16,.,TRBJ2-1,CASSPQGSPPNSEQFF,TGTGCCAGCAGCCCCCAGGGTTCCCCTCCCAATAGTGAGCAGTTCTTC
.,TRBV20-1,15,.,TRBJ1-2,CSARDPAGLSYGYTF,TGCAGTGCTAGAGATCCGGCGGGGTTGAGCTATGGCTACACCTTC
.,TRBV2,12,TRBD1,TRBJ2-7,CASSYGQAEQYF,TGTGCCAGCAGCTACGGACAGGCGGAGCAGTACTTC
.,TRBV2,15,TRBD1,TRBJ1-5,CASSEATGGHQPQHF,TGTGCCAGCAGTGAAGCTACAGGGGGCCATCAGCCCCAGCATTTT
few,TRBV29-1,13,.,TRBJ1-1,CSVEEVWGTEAFF,TGCAGCGTTGAGGAGGTGTGGGGCACTGAAGCTTTCTTT
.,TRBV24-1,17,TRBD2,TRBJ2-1,CATSDLPSGVGPNEQFF,TGTGCCACCAGTGATTTGCCCAGCGGGGTGGGTCCCAATGAGCAGTTCTTC
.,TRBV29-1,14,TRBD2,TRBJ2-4,CSVRTSGGGNIQYF,TGCAGCGTCCGTACTAGCGGGGGGGGAAACATTCAGTACTTC
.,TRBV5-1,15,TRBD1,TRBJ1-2,CASSLGTGTNYGYTF,TGCGCCAGCAGCTTGGGGACAGGGACTAACTATGGCTACACCTTC
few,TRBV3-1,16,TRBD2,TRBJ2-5,CASSQNSGGAWETQYF,TGTGCCAGCAGCCAAAACAGCGGGGGGGCATGGGAGACCCAGTACTTC
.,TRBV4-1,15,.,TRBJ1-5,CASSQVPVGNQPQHF,TGCGCCAGCAGCCAAGTTCCAGTAGGCAATCAGCCCCAGCATTTT
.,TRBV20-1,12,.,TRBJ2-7,CSASRWRGEQYF,TGCAGTGCTAGTCGGTGGCGGGGTGAGCAGTACTTC
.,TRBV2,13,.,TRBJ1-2,CASHPEGDSGYTF,TGTGCCAGCCATCCAGAGGGGGACTCTGGCTACACCTTC
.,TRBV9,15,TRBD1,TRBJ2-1,CASSPQTGSYNEQFF,TGTGCCAGCAGCCCCCAGACAGGGTCCTACAATGAGCAGTTCTTC
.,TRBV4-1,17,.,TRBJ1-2,CASSQDTTGTNSYGYTF,TGCGCCAGCAGCCAAGATACGACAGGAACAAATAGCTATGGCTACACCTTC
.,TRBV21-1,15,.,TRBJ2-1,CASSFTTPNYNEQFF,TGTGCCAGCAGCTTCACCACCCCCAACTACAATGAGCAGTTCTTC
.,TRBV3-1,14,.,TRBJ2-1,CASSQAGGIHEQFF,TGTGCCAGCAGCCAGGCTGGGGGGATCCATGAGCAGTTCTTC
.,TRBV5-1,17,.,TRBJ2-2,CASSWPGRGGNTGELFF,TGCGCCAGCAGCTGGCCGGGGCGAGGGGGAAACACCGGGGAGCTGTTTTTT
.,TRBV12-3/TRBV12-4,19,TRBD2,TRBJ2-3,CASRRSLASGGPSTDTQYF,TGTGCCAGCAGACGATCCTTGGCTAGCGGGGGGCCCAGCACAGATACGCAGTATTTT
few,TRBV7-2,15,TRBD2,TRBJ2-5,CASSPRTSGGVTQYF,TGTGCCAGCAGCCCCCGGACTAGCGGGGGGGTGACCCAGTACTTC
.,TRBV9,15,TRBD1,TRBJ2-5,CASSPGQGAWETQYF,TGTGCCAGCAGCCCTGGACAGGGGGCTTGGGAGACCCAGTACTTC
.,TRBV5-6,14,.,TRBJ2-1,CASSYWTAYNEQFF,TGTGCCAGCAGCTATTGGACAGCCTACAATGAGCAGTTCTTC
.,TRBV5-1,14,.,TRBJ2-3,CASSLTGSADTQYF,TGCGCCAGCAGCTTAACAGGGTCCGCAGATACGCAGTATTTT
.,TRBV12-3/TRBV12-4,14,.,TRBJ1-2,CASSSQEGSYGYTF,TGTGCCAGCAGCTCCCAGGAGGGGTCCTATGGCTACACCTTC
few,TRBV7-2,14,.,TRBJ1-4,CASSYGTTYEKLFF,TGTGCCAGCAGCTACGGGACAACATATGAAAAACTGTTTTTT
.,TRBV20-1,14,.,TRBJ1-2,CSARDGTPTSGYTF,TGCAGTGCTAGAGATGGGACTCCTACAAGCGGCTACACCTTC
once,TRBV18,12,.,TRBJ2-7,CASSPFPNEQYF,TGTGCCAGCTCACCATTCCCCAACGAGCAGTACTTC
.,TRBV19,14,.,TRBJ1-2,CASSIDRTTNGYTF,TGTGCCAGTAGTATAGATCGGACAACTAATGGCTACACCTTC
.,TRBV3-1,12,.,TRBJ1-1,CASSQVRGLAFF,TGTGCCAGCAGCCAAGTGAGAGGCTTAGCTTTCTTT
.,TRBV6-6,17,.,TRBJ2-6,CASSYRRALSGANVLTF,TGTGCCAGCAGTTACCGGCGGGCACTCTCTGGGGCCAACGTCCTGACTTTC
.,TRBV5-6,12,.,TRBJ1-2,CASSPGLWGYTF,TGTGCCAGCAGCCCGGGACTCTGGGGCTACACCTTC
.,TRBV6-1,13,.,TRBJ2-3,CAMSRAWRDTQYF,TGTGCCATGTCCCGGGCTTGGAGGGATACGCAGTATTTT
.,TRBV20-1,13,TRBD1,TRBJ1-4,CSANRGSDEKLFF,TGCAGTGCTAACAGGGGATCGGATGAAAAACTGTTTTTT